This T cell receptor (beta chain) was identified in a study of cytomegalovirus exposure and HLA in healthy donors (TCRdb year 2017). Notes on the research overall: According to an earlier analysis of several hundred of the donors, about 190 million T cells yielded over 100 million unique TCR beta sequences and approximately 280 Gb of sequence data. An earlier analysis of 587 of the donors used high-throughput TCR beta sequencing to judge whether each TCR beta V gene segment behaved as functional or pseudogenic. A separate validation cohort of roughly 110 different subjects was used in addition to the 666-subject first cohort. A later analysis re-examined previously published TCR beta repertoires from just over 650 donors and added high-resolution HLA genotyping to investigate patterns of TCR occurrence. The number of typed donors differed by locus: about 629-630 for A, B, C, DRB1 and DQB1; 500 to 550 for DQA1; 606 for DPA1; and about 450 for DPB1. Roughly five DR-DQ haplotypes were handled as single units for association and clustering, since linkage in the cohort was strong. An early release that covered roughly 600 HLA-typed donors contained 300 to 350 gigabases of sequencing data and around 85 million unique TCR sequences. To predict cytomegalovirus infection status, the study brought together high-throughput TCR immunosequencing, statistical association of individual TCRs with disease status, and machine learning. On average, roughly 200,000 unique TCR beta nucleotide sequences were sequenced per donor among more than 350 genotyped donors of the cohort, with 15% to 20% of those sequences being non-productive. Using immunosequencing, the study profiled T cell repertoires from fewer than 700 subjects and related those repertoires to cytomegalovirus serostatus. Of the roughly 400 genotyped donors, approximately 81% were placed in the genetic ancestry cluster associated with self-reported Caucasian donors. All discovery cohort repertoires had been generated on a single sequencing platform. Rather than drawing on any new phenotypic data, the later analysis identified candidate immune exposures from TCR beta sequences and the way those sequences occurred across donors. The study aimed to test whether cataloging public T cell receptors could reveal signatures of past pathogen exposure. Alongside the repertoire data, information on donor age, sex, ethnicity and CMV serostatus was compiled. A later genetic analysis used genome-wide SNP genotypes for about 55% of the 666 donors, treating that subset as a discovery cohort. Class I and class II HLA loci were covered by the typing at four-digit resolution. The research as a whole found: A further reported finding was that TCR beta sequences accurately predicted the HLA-A and HLA-B alleles for most subjects in the first cohort. A group of highly shared sequence variants was considered likely to be a technical artifact of the sequencing pipeline. CMV serostatus was the only immune exposure information available for the cohort. Because HLA typing was unavailable for some donors at each locus, only the typed subset was used in association tests. Linkage disequilibrium might explain the correlated functional status among segregating V segments, but an unknown experimental factor could not be excluded. In a later analysis, HLA-associated TCR beta chains were found to be more clonally expanded and to have lower generation probabilities than equally common non-associated chains. Some IMGT-functional V segments, including TRBV6-2 and TRBV6-3, could not be told apart with the 87-base-pair reads, so those segments were excluded. In the study, around 150 TCR beta chains were listed as associated with cytomegalovirus. In a later genetic analysis, fewer N-insertions in productive TCRs were reported among donors in an Asian-associated ancestry cluster than the approximately 670-donor mean. Most TCR sequences were observed very rarely across donors, whereas some public TCRs were present in many individuals. Specific HLA alleles were associated with 15,000 to 20,000 TCR beta sequences at a false discovery rate of 0.05 in a later analysis. When HLA alleles, especially DR and DQ, strongly co-occurred, attributing TCR associations to individual alleles was difficult. A later analysis found that TCR association rates varied across HLA loci, with DRB1 alleles showing the most associated TCRs and HLA-C alleles the fewest. Broadly in line with IMGT annotations, most TCR beta V segments showed up in productive rearrangements about 87% or about 30% of the time in an earlier analysis of roughly 590 of the donors. An association between a missense DCLRE1C variant and V-gene and J-gene trimming of TCR beta chains was found in a later genetic analysis and replicated in an independent cohort. The earlier analysis of approximately 540 of the donors excluded over 15 rarely observed V segments, including chromosome 9 orphons, because counts were too low. It was suggested by the authors that the approach could potentially be generalized to other disease states and immunological phenotypes. Presence/absence analyses assumed roughly uniform sequencing depth across donors, an assumption that may not hold. In a later analysis, several top co-occurrence clusters were reported to appear linked to parvovirus B19, influenza, CMV and Epstein-Barr virus. In both the original and validation cohorts, the classifier was reported to diagnose cytomegalovirus status with high specificity and sensitivity. This cohort had only TCR beta chains sequenced, and the lack of alpha or paired-chain data limited which features could be detected. According to a later analysis, most CMV-associated TCR beta chains appeared to be HLA-restricted, and the HLA associations seemed to be driven largely by CMV exposure. A few of the identified cytomegalovirus-associated TCR beta chains were confirmed in vitro to be specific for cytomegalovirus antigens.

Libraries were built with the immunoSEQ multiplex PCR assay. For the multiplex PCR, a mixture combining 60 forward primers for TCR Vbeta segments and 13 reverse primers for TCR Jbeta segments was used. The CDR3 region of rearranged TCR beta genes was amplified from genomic DNA by a multiplex PCR assay. The Illumina HiSeq System was used to sequence the amplified TCR beta libraries as 87-base-pair reads. Per the source publication's procedure: Across the 500 to 750 repertoires, a later analysis counted 75 million to 90 million unique TCR beta chains, roughly 11 million of which were shared by at least two donors. Raw reads were error-corrected and collapsed into unique sequences with a nearest-neighbor algorithm that merged closely related sequences to remove PCR and sequencing errors. Alignment of CDR3 sequences to IMGT reference sequences was used to assign V, D and J gene segments. Each retained sequence needed at least a six-nucleotide match to both a V gene segment and a J gene segment. A rearrangement counted as productive if the CDR3 had no stop codons and remained in frame with V and J, and every other rearrangement counted as non-productive. Following IMGT convention, CDR3 was defined as the stretch from the second conserved V-encoded cysteine up to the conserved J-encoded phenylalanine. The earlier analysis of 550 to 650 of the donors excluded any sequence lacking an unambiguous match to a single V gene segment. An earlier analysis of approximately 590 of the donors called V segments functional above 56.7% productive rearrangements and segregating when the between-donor standard deviation exceeded 5%. A statistical classification framework was developed to diagnose cytomegalovirus status using the catalog of TCR beta chain sequences. In a later analysis, TCR nucleotide sequences were compared against IMGT/GENE-DB human TR gene sequences so that V and J genes could be assigned. In a later analysis, CDR3 sequences and most-parsimonious VDJ recombination scenarios were assigned using the TCRdist pipeline. In a later analysis, each TCR beta chain was defined by its CDR3 amino acid sequence together with its V-gene family, and reads without a unique V-gene family were excluded. As a way to deal with suspected cross-contamination and a sequencing artifact, a later analysis dropped approximately 590 nucleotide sequences that were highly shared and had low generation probability. In a later analysis, a clonal expansion index for each public chain was calculated from normalized within-repertoire ranks of inferred template counts. In a later analysis, generation probabilities were computed using a VDJ recombination model fitted to out-of-frame rearrangements, and the results were checked against IGoR. Hypergeometric tests were used in a later analysis to score TCR-TCR, TCR-HLA and TCR-CMV co-occurrence, with a repertoire-size bias correction applied to the TCR pairs. A later analysis estimated false discovery rates by permuting HLA or CMV assignments 20 times. In a later analysis, co-occurring TCRs were grouped with DBSCAN, and TCRdist sequence similarity was added when clustering was performed within HLA-allele-positive subsets. For co-occurrence clustering, repertoires with fewer than 30,000 or more than 120,000 public chains were excluded, along with four to six repertoires with anomalous nucleotide sharing. The clones in this table, taken by TCRdb from immuneACCESS, are in-frame only. Not every clone is retained; where verified, under half of the shortfall comes from an unresolved V gene, and the cause of the rest is unknown. D and trimming come from the DNA, and the V and J calls and clone size come from that table. This sample comprises 150,000 or so clones, over 70% of them detected only once. The ten largest account for 7% of the sample.

The cohort consisted of fewer than 700 healthy bone marrow donors. Cohort members were all nominally healthy when sampled, although unrecorded immune exposures were likely present. The donor tested CMV seronegative and was one of the 352 seronegative cohort members. Every donor gave a peripheral blood sample, and the peripheral blood mononuclear cells from that sample were used for TCR beta sequencing. Genomic DNA extraction from the blood cell samples was performed with the Qiagen DNeasy Blood Extraction Kit. In regard to this clone: Its binding antigen is unknown. The input lacks base qualities; no much larger clone sits a single base away.

V lost 0 bases and J lost 1 base; the stretch between them is 6 bases long. Reading from cysteine to phenylalanine, the CDR3 counts 13 amino acids. Only the CDR3 DNA is retained, 39 bases long and in frame from the first base. The germline V gene (reference sequence) gives CDR1 as GTSNPN and CDR2 as SVGIG. Sequencing input: PBMCs. The origin of this receptor is a man aged 25-45 years in good health and CMV-seronegative. In this chain, TRBV30 is recombined with TRBJ1-1; the D gene remains uncertain. The CDR3 amino acid sequence is: CAWSVNTNTEAFF. The nucleotide sequence is TGTGCCTGGAGTGTAAACACGAACACTGAAGCTTTCTTT.